What follows describes a single TCR beta chain. The germline V and J ends were trimmed by 9 bases and 0 bases, with 5 bases remaining between them. From germline, CDR1 is SGHTA and CDR2 FQGNSA. The CDR3 is 11 residues long. One entry per CDR3 protein, called by TCRdb with MiXCR from the 5' RACE reads. The sample consists of about 40,000 distinct CDR3 sequences, 18% of them appearing once. J is TRBJ1-2 and V is TRBV7-2; D perhaps matches TRBD1 (5 bases). The material sequenced was naive CD4+ T cells sorted from a lymph node. Subset meaning: naive CD4+ T cells, CD4+CD45RA+CD25-. This TCR was recovered from a female donor with breast cancer. The CDR3 protein is CARGPNYGYTF. The CDR3 DNA is TGTGCCAGGGGACCTAACTATGGCTACACCTTC.